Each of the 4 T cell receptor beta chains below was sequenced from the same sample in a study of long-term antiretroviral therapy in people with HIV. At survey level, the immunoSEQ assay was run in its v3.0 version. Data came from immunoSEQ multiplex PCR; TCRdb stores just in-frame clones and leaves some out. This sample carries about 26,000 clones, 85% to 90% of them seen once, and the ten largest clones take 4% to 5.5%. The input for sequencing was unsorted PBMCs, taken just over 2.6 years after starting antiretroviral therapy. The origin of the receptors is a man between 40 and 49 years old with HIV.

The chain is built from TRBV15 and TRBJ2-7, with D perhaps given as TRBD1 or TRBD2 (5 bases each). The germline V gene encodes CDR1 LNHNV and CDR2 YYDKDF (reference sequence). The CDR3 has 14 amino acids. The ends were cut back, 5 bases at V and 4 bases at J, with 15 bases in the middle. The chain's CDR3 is CATSPSGTWYEQYF. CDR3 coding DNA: TGTGCCACCAGCCCCTCAGGGACCTGGTACGAGCAGTACTTC.

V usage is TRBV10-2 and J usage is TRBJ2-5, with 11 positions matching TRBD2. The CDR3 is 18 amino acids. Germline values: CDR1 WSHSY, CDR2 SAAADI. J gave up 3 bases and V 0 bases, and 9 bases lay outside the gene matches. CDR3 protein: CASSESILAGGPEETQYF. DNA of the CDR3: TGCGCCAGCAGTGAGTCTATCCTAGCGGGGGGCCCAGAAGAGACCCAGTACTTC.

CDR3 sequence reads: CASTPGGTGELFF. The CDR3, as DNA: TGTGCCAGCACCCCGGGGGGCACCGGGGAGCTGTTTTTT. The gene calls are TRBV6-4 and TRBJ2-2; TRBD2 matches 7 bases. CDR1 is MRHNA, CDR2 SNTAGT, per germline. The CDR3 is made up of 13 amino acids. The junction had 3 bases not matched to a gene; V was cut back by 7 bases and J by 4 bases.

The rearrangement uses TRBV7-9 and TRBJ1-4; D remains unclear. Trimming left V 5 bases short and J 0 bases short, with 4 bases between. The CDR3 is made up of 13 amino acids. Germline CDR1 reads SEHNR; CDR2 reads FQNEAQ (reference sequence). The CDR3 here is CASSAPTNEKLFF. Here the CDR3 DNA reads TGTGCCAGCAGCGCACCAACTAATGAAAAACTGTTTTTT.